The 2 T cell receptor beta chains presented below share a single source sample, sequenced in a study of CD8 T cells in Susac syndrome. The RNA input was roughly 0.45 to 1 ug, and it was reverse transcribed with random hexamers. TCRdb reanalysed the immunoSEQ multiplex PCR reads using MiXCR and keeps one entry per CDR3 protein. The table records some 190,000 distinct CDR3 sequences, almost 96% of them present only once. Specimen: CD4+ T cells from PBMCs. The receptors derive from a human donor with multiple sclerosis.

The genes are TRBV29-1 and TRBJ1-4; 12 bases fit TRBD1. Germline values: CDR1 SQVTM, CDR2 ANQGSEA. This CDR3 contains 13 residues. Losses at the gene ends were 4 bases for V and 10 bases for J; bases not matched to a gene: 4. The CDR3 nucleotides are TGCAGCGTTGCGGGACAGGGGGCCGCAAAACTGTTTTTT. It encodes CSVAGQGAAKLFF. Full variable domain (outside the CDR3, taken from reference TRBV29-1 and TRBJ1-4): SAVISQKPSRDICQRGTSLTIQCQVDSQVTMMFWYRQQPGQSLTLIATANQGSEATYESGFVIDKFPISRPNLTFSTLTVSNMSPEDSSIYLCSVAGQGAAKLFFGSGTQLSVL.

The V and J genes are TRBV25-1 and TRBJ2-3; D is undetermined. Trimming removed 1 base at V and 3 bases at J, with 2 bases between. Germline V gives CDR1 MGHDK, CDR2 SYGVNS. This CDR3 spans 12 amino acids. The CDR3 protein is CASSEWTDTQYF. The CDR3 DNA reads TGTGCCAGCAGTGAATGGACAGATACGCAGTATTTT.